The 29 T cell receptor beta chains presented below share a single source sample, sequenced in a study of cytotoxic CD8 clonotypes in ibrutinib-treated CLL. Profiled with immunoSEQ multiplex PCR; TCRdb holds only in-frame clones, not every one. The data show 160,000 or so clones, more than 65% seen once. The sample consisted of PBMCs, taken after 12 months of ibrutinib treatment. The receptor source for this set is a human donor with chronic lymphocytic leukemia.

CDR3 bases: TGTGCCAGTGGAGGCGGAGATACGCAGTATTTT. Translating gives CASGGGDTQYF. V is TRBV2 and J is TRBJ2-3; possibly TRBD2 for D (5 bases). The V gene lost 9 bases and the J gene lost 5 bases, with 9 bases spanning the gap. CDR1 and CDR2 (germline): SNHLY, FYNNEI. The CDR3 extends over 11 amino acids. The full variable domain, completed using reference TRBV2 and TRBJ2-3, is EPEVTQTPSHQVTQMGQEVILRCVPISNHLYFYWYRQILGQKVEFLVSFYNNEISEKSEIFDDQFSVERPDGSNFTLKIRSTKLEDSAMYFCASGGGDTQYFGPGTRLTVL.

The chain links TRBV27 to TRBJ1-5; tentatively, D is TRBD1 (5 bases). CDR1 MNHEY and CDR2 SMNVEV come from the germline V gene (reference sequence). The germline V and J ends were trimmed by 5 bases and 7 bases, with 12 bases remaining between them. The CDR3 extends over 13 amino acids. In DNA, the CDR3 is TGTGCCAGCAGTCCCAGTTGGACACAGCCCCAGCATTTT. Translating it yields CASSPSWTQPQHF.

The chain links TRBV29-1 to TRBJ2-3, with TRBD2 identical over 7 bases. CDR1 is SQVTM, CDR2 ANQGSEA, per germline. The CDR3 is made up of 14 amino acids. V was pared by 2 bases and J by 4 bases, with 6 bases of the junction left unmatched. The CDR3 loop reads CSVEPWRESDTQYF. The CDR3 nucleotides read TGCAGCGTTGAACCCTGGCGGGAGTCAGATACGCAGTATTTT.

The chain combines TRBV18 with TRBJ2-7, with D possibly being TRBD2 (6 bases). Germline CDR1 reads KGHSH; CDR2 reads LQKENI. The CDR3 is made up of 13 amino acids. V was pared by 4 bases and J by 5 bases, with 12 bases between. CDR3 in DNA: TGTGCCAGCTCACGTTCCGGGGGAAACGAGCAGTACTTC. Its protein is CASSRSGGNEQYF.

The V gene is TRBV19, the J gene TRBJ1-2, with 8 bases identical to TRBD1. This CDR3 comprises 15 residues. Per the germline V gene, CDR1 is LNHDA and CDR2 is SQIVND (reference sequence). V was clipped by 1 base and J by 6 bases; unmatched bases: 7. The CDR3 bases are TGTGCCAGTAGTATAGTAGGAGGGACAGGCCATGGCTACACCTTC. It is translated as CASSIVGGTGHGYTF.

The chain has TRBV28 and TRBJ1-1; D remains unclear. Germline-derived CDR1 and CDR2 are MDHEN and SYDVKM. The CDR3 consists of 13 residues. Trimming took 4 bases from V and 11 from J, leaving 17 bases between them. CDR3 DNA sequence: TGTGCCAGCAGTTCTGCGGGCGGGGTGATCGCTTTCTTT. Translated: CASSSAGGVIAFF.

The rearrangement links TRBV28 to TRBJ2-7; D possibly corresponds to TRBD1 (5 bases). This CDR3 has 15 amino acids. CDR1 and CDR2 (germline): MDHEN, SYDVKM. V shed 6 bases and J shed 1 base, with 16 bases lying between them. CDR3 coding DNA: TGTGCCAGCAGCCCTCAGGGTGTGAGGTCCTACGAGCAGTACTTC. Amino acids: CASSPQGVRSYEQYF.

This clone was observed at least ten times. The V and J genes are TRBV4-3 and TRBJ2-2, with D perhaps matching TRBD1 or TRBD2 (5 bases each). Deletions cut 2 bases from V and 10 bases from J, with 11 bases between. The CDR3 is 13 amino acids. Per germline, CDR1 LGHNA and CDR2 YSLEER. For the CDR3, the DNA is TGCGCCAGCAGCCAAAACGGGGCTTTGGAGCTGTTTTTT. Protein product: CASSQNGALELFF.

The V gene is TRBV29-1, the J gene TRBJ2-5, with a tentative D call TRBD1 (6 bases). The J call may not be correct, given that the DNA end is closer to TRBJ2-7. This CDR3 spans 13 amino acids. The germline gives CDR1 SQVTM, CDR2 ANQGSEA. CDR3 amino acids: CSVRPGHAYEQYF. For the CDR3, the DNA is TGCAGCGTTCGCCCGGGACACGCCTACGAGCAGTACTTC.

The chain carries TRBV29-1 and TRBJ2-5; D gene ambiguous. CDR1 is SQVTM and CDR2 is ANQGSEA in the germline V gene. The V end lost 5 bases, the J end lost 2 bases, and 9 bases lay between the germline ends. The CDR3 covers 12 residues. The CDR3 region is CSVRTVQETQYF. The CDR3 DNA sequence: TGCAGCGTTCGGACGGTGCAAGAGACCCAGTACTTC. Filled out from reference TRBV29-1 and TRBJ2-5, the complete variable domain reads SAVISQKPSRDICQRGTSLTIQCQVDSQVTMMFWYRQQPGQSLTLIATANQGSEATYESGFVIDKFPISRPNLTFSTLTVSNMSPEDSSIYLCSVRTVQETQYFGPGTRLLVL.

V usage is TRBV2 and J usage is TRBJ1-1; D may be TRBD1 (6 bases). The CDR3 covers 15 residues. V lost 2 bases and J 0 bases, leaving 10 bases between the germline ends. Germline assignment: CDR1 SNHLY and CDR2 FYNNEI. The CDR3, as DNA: TGTGCCAGCAGTGAACAGGGGAACATGAACACTGAAGCTTTCTTT. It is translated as CASSEQGNMNTEAFF.

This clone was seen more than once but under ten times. The CDR3 DNA follows: TGCGCCAGCAGCTTGGACAGTGTAAATGAAAAACTGTTTTTT. Translation: CASSLDSVNEKLFF. The J gene is TRBJ1-4, the V gene TRBV5-1; the D is unclear. This CDR3 has 14 amino acids. CDR1 is SGHRS, CDR2 YFSETQ, per germline. Trimming took off 0 bases at V and 5 bases at J, with 8 bases between the two ends.

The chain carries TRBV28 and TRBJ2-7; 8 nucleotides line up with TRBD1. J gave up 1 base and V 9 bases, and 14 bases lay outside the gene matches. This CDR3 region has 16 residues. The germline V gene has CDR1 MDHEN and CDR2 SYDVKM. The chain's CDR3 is CASSRAPGQVSYEQYF. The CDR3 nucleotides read TGTGCCAGTTCTAGGGCCCCGGGACAGGTTTCCTACGAGCAGTACTTC.

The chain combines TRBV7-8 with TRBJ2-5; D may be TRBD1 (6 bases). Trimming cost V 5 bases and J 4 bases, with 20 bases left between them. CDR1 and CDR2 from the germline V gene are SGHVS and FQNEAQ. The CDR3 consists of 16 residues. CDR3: CASSPMGQGVRETQYF. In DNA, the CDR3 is TGTGCCAGCAGCCCTATGGGACAAGGAGTAAGAGAGACCCAGTACTTC.

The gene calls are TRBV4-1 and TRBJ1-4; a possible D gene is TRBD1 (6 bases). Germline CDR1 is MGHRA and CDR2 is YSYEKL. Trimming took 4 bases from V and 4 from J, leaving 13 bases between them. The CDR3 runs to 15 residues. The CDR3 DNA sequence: TGCGCCAGCAGCCTCACACAGGGTCTTAATGAAAAACTGTTTTTT. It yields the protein CASSLTQGLNEKLFF.

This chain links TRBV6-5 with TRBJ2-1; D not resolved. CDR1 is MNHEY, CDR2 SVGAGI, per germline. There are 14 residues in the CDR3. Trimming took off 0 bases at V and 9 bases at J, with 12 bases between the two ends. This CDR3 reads CASSYSNRAGEQFF. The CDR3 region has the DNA TGTGCCAGCAGTTACTCGAATAGGGCCGGTGAGCAGTTCTTC.

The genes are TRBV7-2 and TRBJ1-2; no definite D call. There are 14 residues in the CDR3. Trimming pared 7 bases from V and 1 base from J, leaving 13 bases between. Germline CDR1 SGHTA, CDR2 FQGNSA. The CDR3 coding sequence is TGTGCCAGCACGCGGACGTCGGATAACTATGGCTACACCTTC. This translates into CASTRTSDNYGYTF. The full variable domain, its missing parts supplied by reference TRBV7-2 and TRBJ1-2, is GAGVSQSPSNKVTEKGKDVELRCDPISGHTALYWYRQSLGQGLEFLIYFQGNSAPDKSGLPSDRFSAERTGGSVSTLTIQRTQQEDSAVYLCASTRTSDNYGYTFGSGTRLTVV.

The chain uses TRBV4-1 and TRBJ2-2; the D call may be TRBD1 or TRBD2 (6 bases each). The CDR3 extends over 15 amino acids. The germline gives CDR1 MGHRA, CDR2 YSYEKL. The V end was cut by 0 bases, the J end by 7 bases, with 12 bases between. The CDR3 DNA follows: TGCGCCAGCAGCCAAGAAAGGGGGGCGAACGGGGAGCTGTTTTTT. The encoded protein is CASSQERGANGELFF.

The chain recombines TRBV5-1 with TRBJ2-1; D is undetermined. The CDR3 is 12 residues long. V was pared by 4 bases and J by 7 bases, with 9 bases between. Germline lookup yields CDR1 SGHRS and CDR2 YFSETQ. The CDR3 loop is CASSPNPNEQFF. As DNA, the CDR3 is TGCGCCAGCAGCCCGAACCCAAATGAGCAGTTCTTC.

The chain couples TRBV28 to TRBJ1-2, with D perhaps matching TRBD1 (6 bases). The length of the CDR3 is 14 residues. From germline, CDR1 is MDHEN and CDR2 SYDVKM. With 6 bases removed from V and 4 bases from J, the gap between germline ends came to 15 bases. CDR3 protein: CASSTGHLIYGYTF. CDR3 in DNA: TGTGCCAGCAGCACGGGACATTTGATCTATGGCTACACCTTC.

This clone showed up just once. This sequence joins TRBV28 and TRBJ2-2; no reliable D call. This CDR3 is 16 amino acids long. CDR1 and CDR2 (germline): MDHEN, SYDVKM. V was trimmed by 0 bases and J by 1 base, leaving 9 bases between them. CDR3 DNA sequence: TGTGCCAGCAGTTTATGGCCAGCCGAGAACACCGGGGAGCTGTTTTTT. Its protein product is CASSLWPAENTGELFF.

In DNA, the CDR3 is TGTGCCAGCAGCTCCAAGACAGGGTTTCTCAACTATGGCTACACCTTC. This gives the protein CASSSKTGFLNYGYTF. The chain couples TRBV5-7 to TRBJ1-2; 7 bases are a match to TRBD1. Being an ORF, TRBV5-7 has a function that is uncertain. CDR3 size: 16 residues. V trimming: 3 bases; J trimming: 2 bases; junction bases outside the gene matches: 10.

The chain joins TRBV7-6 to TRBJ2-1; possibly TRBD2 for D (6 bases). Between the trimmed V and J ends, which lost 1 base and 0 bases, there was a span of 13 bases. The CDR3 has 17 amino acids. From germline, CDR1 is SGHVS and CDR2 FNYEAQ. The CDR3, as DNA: TGTGCCAGCAGCTTAGGGCGTGGGGGGAGCTCCTACAATGAGCAGTTCTTC. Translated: CASSLGRGGSSYNEQFF.

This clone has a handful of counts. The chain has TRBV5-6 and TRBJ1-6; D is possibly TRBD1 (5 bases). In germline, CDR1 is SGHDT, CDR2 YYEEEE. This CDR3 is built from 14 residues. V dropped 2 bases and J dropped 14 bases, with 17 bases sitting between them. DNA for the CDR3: TGTGCCAGCAGCTTCAAGGGGAGGGCCGTAACCCTCCACTTT. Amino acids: CASSFKGRAVTLHF.

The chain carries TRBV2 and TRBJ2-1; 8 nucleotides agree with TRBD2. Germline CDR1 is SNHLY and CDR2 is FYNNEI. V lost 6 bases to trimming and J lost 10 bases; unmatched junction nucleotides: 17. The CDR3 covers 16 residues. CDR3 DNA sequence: TGTGCCAGCAGCCCTCCCTCGAGCGGGAGCTTCCAAGAGCAGTTCTTC. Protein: CASSPPSSGSFQEQFF.

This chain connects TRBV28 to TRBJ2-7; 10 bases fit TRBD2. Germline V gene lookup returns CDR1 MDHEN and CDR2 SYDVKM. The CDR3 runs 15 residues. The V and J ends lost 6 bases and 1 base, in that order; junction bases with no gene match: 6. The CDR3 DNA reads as TGTGCCAGCAGCCTCGGGACTAGCGCTTCCTACGAGCAGTACTTC. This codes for CASSLGTSASYEQYF.

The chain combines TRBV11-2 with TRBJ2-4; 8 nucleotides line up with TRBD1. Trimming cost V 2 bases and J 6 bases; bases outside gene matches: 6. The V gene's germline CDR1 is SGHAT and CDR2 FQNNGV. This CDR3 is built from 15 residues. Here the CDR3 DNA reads TGTGCCAGCAGCTTAATGGCAGGGGGCCGAAACATTCAGTACTTC. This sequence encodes CASSLMAGGRNIQYF.

The CDR3 region is CASSSWDRVATEAFF. The CDR3 nucleotides read TGTGCCAGCAGCTCCTGGGACAGGGTAGCCACTGAAGCTTTCTTT. The V call is TRBV7-3, the J call TRBJ1-1; 9 bases align to TRBD1. After removal of 4 bases from V and 4 bases from J, the junction contained 7 bases not matched to a gene. CDR1 is SGHTA, CDR2 FQGTGA, per germline. The CDR3 covers 15 residues.

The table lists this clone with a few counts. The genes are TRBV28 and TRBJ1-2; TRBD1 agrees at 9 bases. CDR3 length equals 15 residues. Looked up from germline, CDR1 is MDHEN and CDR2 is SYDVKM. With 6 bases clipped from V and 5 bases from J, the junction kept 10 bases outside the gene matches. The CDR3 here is CASRLRDRETYGYTF. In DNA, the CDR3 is TGTGCCAGCAGATTACGGGACAGGGAGACGTATGGCTACACCTTC.